The sequence of this TCR beta chain was determined in a study of shared clonotypes between healthy human individuals. Study-wide results and caveats: The naive CD4 repertoires of several donors were compared, and around 4.7% of clonotypes were shared.

CD45RO-negative, CCR7-positively selected cells formed the naive CD8 fraction, excluding terminally differentiated effector memory CD45RA+ cells. Healthy HIV-negative adults with no recent acute infections or vaccinations were recruited as donors. Regarding this clone: Its antigen is not identified.

Germline CDR1 LNHDA, CDR2 SQIVND (reference sequence). The CDR3 covers 17 residues. The ends lost 7 bases at V and 1 base at J; junction bases unmatched: 11. TCRdb's copy holds only in-frame clones and misses some; the assay was immunoSEQ multiplex PCR. Of 450,000 to 700,000 clones detected, 95% appear once; the ten largest clones hold approximately 0.1%. Sequencing was performed on naive CD8+ T cells sorted from blood. The source is a young woman in good health. The chain joins TRBV19 to TRBJ2-1; TRBD2 agrees at 9 bases. For the CDR3, the DNA is TGTGCCAGTAACGAGATTGGGCGGGAGGGTTCCTACAATGAGCAGTTCTTC. Translating it yields CASNEIGREGSYNEQFF. Looking up the rest from reference TRBV19 and TRBJ2-1 gives the full variable domain: DGGITQSPKYLFRKEGQNVTLSCEQNLNHDAMYWYRQDPGQGLRLIYYSQIVNDFQKGDIAEGYSVSREKKESFPLTVTSAQKNPTAFYLCASNEIGREGSYNEQFFGPGTRLTVL.